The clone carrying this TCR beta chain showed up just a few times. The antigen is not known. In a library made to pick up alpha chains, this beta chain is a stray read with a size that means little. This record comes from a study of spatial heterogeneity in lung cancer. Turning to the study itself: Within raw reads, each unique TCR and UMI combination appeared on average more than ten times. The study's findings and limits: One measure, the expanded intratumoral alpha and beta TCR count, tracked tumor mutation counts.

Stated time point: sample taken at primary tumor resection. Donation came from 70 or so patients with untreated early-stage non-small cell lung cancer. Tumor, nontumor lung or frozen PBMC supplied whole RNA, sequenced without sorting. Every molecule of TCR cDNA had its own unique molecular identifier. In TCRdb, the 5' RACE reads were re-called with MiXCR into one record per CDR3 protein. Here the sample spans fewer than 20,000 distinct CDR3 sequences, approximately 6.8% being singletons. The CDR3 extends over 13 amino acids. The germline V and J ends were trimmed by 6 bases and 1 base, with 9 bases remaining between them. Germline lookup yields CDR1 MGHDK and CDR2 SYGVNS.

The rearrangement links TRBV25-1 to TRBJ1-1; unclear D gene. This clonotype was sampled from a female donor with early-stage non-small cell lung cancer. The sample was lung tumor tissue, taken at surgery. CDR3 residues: CASRGSGNTEAFF. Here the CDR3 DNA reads TGTGCCAGCAGGGGATCCGGGAACACTGAAGCTTTCTTT.